This T cell receptor (beta chain) appears in the sequencing data of a study of cytotoxic CD8 clonotypes in ibrutinib-treated CLL. With cryopreserved PBMCs as the source, 2 to 2.5 micrograms of genomic DNA went to TCR beta libraries. V shed 6 bases and J 0 bases; nucleotides not matched to a gene: 1. The CDR3 runs to 15 residues. Per the germline V gene, CDR1 is MNHNY and CDR2 is SVGAGI (reference sequence). Generated by immunoSEQ multiplex PCR, the TCRdb table keeps only in-frame clones and is missing some. The sample has about 160,000 clones; 81% are singletons. This material consisted of PBMCs, taken after 12 months of ibrutinib treatment. The chain employs TRBV6-6 and TRBJ1-5, with 11 positions matching TRBD1. This clonotype originated in a human donor with chronic lymphocytic leukemia. Here the CDR3 DNA reads TGTGCCAGCAGGGGACAGGGGGGTAGCAATCAGCCCCAGCATTTT. Translated: CASRGQGGSNQPQHF.